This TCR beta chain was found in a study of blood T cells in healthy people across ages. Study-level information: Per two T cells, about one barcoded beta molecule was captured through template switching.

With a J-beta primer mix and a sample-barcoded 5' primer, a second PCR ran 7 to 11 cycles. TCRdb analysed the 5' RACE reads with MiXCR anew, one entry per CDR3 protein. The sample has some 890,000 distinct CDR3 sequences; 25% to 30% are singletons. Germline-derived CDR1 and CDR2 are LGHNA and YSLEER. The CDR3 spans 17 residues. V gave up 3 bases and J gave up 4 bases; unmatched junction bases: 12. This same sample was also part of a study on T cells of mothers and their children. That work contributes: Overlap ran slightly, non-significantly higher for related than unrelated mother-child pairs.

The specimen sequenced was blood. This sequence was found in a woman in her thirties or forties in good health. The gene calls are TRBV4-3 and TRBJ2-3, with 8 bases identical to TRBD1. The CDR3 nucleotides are TGCGCCAGCAGCCATTTGGTCTCAGGGGGCAGTCCAGATACGCAGTATTTT. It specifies CASSHLVSGGSPDTQYF.